Given below is one T cell receptor beta chain in context. There are 20 residues in the CDR3. Germline CDR1 and CDR2: PRHDT and FYEKMQ (reference sequence). V gave up 6 bases and J gave up 0 bases; unmatched junction bases: 19. The data derive from a study of metastatic and nonmetastatic thyroid tumors. The wider study: Both malignant and benign thyroid patients supplied peripheral blood and tumor or nodule tissue samples, across which the repertoires of these patients were then compared.

Per the original methods: A distant-metastasis classifier for papillary thyroid cancer was built using CDR3 differences across clinicopathological groups. TCRdb redid the clone calls on the PCR reads using MiXCR. The V and J calls follow TCRdb's processing rather than the paper's. The top ten hold around 8.5% of the sample, which has roughly 81,000 clones, 8.6% seen once. Patients underwent thyroid surgery, and none had received any treatment before it. The material sequenced was blood. This rearrangement joins TRBV13 to TRBJ1-5; TRBD1 matches at 8 bases. This clonotype was obtained from a female donor with papillary thyroid cancer or a benign thyroid nodule (not recorded which). Some clones in this sample may be carry-over from other donors' samples. CDR3 amino acids: CASRLTSGTGAYYSNQPQHF. The CDR3 nucleotides read TGTGCCAGCAGACTTACCTCCGGGACAGGCGCCTATTATAGCAATCAGCCCCAGCATTTT.